This entry concerns a single T cell receptor beta chain. Profiling relied on immunoSEQ multiplex PCR, and the TCRdb table lists in-frame clones only, not all of them. The sample yields more than 150,000 clones, 88% seen once. The data are from a study of T cell responses to AZD1222 COVID-19 vaccine. Germline CDR1 reads SGHDN; CDR2 reads FVKESK. CDR3 length: 16 amino acids. V was pared by 3 bases and J by 6 bases, with 11 bases of the junction left unmatched. The origin of this receptor is an adult in good health. The sequencing used peripheral blood, collected on day 0 of AZD1222 vaccination. J is TRBJ2-7 and V is TRBV14; 10 nucleotides line up with TRBD1. The CDR3 reads CASSHRAGTGESEQYF. CDR3 in DNA: TGTGCCAGCAGCCACCGGGCCGGGACAGGGGAGAGCGAGCAGTACTTC.